Following are 31 T cell receptor beta chains from one sample sequenced in a study of T cell responses to AZD1222 COVID-19 vaccine. TCRdb's table, derived via immunoSEQ multiplex PCR, lists solely in-frame clones and lacks some. The sample has roughly 100,000 clones, 75% to 95% seen once. The starting material was peripheral blood, obtained on day 0 of AZD1222 vaccination. These receptors all stem from an adult in good health.

The V gene is TRBV19, the J gene TRBJ2-5; possibly TRBD1 or TRBD2 for D (6 bases each). The CDR3 consists of 16 residues. Trimming stripped 4 bases from V and 1 base from J, with 16 bases between. The germline V gene has CDR1 LNHDA and CDR2 SQIVND (reference sequence). DNA of the CDR3: TGTGCCAGTAGTAGGACCTCGGGGGCTACCCAAGAGACCCAGTACTTC. It yields the protein CASSRTSGATQETQYF.

CDR3 coding DNA: TGTGCCAGCAGAGGGGCTAGAAGCAGCACAGATACGCAGTATTTT. As protein: CASRGARSSTDTQYF. The chain has TRBV7-3 and TRBJ2-3; D may be TRBD1 (5 bases). Germline CDR1 SGHTA, CDR2 FQGTGA. The CDR3 runs 15 residues. Trimming pared 6 bases from V and 0 bases from J, leaving 13 bases between.

J is TRBJ1-2 and V is TRBV25-1; TRBD1 aligns across 7 bases. The CDR3 sequence is 14 residues long. V lost 1 base, J lost 6 bases, and 5 bases stayed unmatched. CDR1 and CDR2 (germline): MGHDK, SYGVNS. In DNA, the CDR3 is TGTGCCAGCAGTGAATCGCAGGGGGAGAATGGCTACACCTTC. Translation gives CASSESQGENGYTF.

The rearrangement uses TRBV28 and TRBJ1-1; weak D call: TRBD1 (5 bases). The ends were cut back, 5 bases at V and 3 bases at J, with 10 bases in the middle. This CDR3 has 13 amino acids. Germline V gene lookup returns CDR1 MDHEN and CDR2 SYDVKM. The CDR3 protein is CASSRDLDTEAFF. The DNA for the CDR3 is TGTGCCAGCAGTCGGGACCTAGACACTGAAGCTTTCTTT.

The chain employs TRBV5-1 and TRBJ2-1; 9 bases line up with TRBD1. Germline V gene lookup returns CDR1 SGHRS and CDR2 YFSETQ. Unmatched junction bases numbered 10, after V lost 4 bases and J lost 5 bases. CDR3 length equals 16 residues. This CDR3 is CASSLTGGAQDNEQFF. In nucleotides, the CDR3 is TGCGCCAGCAGCCTTACAGGGGGCGCTCAGGACAATGAGCAGTTCTTC.

In its sample, this clone was seen once. V and J are TRBV7-8 and TRBJ1-1; the match to TRBD1 covers 8 bases. Germline V CDR1 and CDR2: SGHVS, FQNEAQ. V was clipped by 5 bases and J by 6 bases; unmatched bases: 5. This CDR3 region has 13 residues. The CDR3 DNA reads TGTGCCAGCAGCCCGGACAGGGCCTCTGAAGCTTTCTTT. Translation: CASSPDRASEAFF.

The chain joins TRBV5-1 to TRBJ2-3; D might be TRBD2 (5 bases). Trimming removed 4 bases from V and 4 bases from J, with 13 bases in between. The length of the CDR3 is 14 residues. Germline loops: CDR1 SGHRS, CDR2 YFSETQ. In nucleotides, the CDR3 is TGCGCCAGCAGCCGGACTGGAGGAGCAGATACGCAGTATTTT. As protein: CASSRTGGADTQYF.

This chain joins TRBV5-1 and TRBJ2-2; 11 bases map to TRBD1. From germline, CDR1 is SGHRS and CDR2 YFSETQ. Losses at the gene ends were 8 bases for V and 4 bases for J; bases not matched to a gene: 19. The CDR3 covers 19 residues. The DNA for the CDR3 is TGCGCCAGGGATGGGCTTGGACAGGGGGCGGCGAGGGTCACCGGGGAGCTGTTTTTT. This gives the protein CARDGLGQGAARVTGELFF.

This rearrangement joins TRBV18 to TRBJ2-2; D unresolved. Germline loops: CDR1 KGHSH, CDR2 LQKENI. The CDR3 contains 15 residues. V was cut by 6 bases and J by 1 base, with 12 bases left in between. Written as DNA, the CDR3 is TGTGCCAGCTCTAAGGTTCACTTGAACACCGGGGAGCTGTTTTTT. Translating gives CASSKVHLNTGELFF.

The chain uses TRBV19 and TRBJ1-5; no firm D call. Germline V gene sequence: CDR1 LNHDA, CDR2 SQIVND (reference sequence). This CDR3 is 13 amino acids long. V was clipped by 8 bases and J by 4 bases, with 12 bases between them. The CDR3: CASSWVLNQPQHF. CDR3 nucleotides: TGTGCCAGTTCCTGGGTCCTAAATCAGCCCCAGCATTTT.

The CDR3 reads CASSLGTGMVEGYTF. DNA for the CDR3: TGTGCCAGCAGCTTAGGTACAGGGATGGTTGAAGGCTACACCTTC. The chain combines TRBV7-2 with TRBJ1-2; D is perhaps TRBD1 (6 bases). CDR3 length equals 15 residues. V dropped 1 base and J dropped 8 bases, with 17 bases sitting between them. CDR1 SGHTA and CDR2 FQGNSA come from the germline V gene. Using reference TRBV7-2 and TRBJ1-2 for the parts outside the CDR3, the full variable domain is GAGVSQSPSNKVTEKGKDVELRCDPISGHTALYWYRQSLGQGLEFLIYFQGNSAPDKSGLPSDRFSAERTGGSVSTLTIQRTQQEDSAVYLCASSLGTGMVEGYTFGSGTRLTVV.

This clone was picked up a small number of times. J is TRBJ2-7 and V is TRBV6-5; TRBD1 agrees at 7 bases. The CDR3 has 14 amino acids. Germline CDR1 is MNHEY and CDR2 is SVGAGI. Trimming took 4 bases from V and 9 from J; bases not matched to a gene: 12. As DNA, the CDR3 is TGTGCCAGCAGTTCGGGACAGCCTCCTACAGGGCAGTACTTC. Its translation: CASSSGQPPTGQYF.

This clone was observed a few times. The rearrangement joins TRBV19 to TRBJ2-7, with a tentative D call TRBD1 (5 bases). The CDR3 runs 13 residues. The germline V gene has CDR1 LNHDA and CDR2 SQIVND (reference sequence). V gave up 4 bases and J gave up 3 bases, with 10 bases separating them. CDR3 sequence: CASSRWQGYEQYF. In DNA, the CDR3 is TGTGCCAGTAGTAGATGGCAGGGCTACGAGCAGTACTTC.

In this sample, this clone turned up once. A read error may account for a junction end that differs from germline. This chain joins TRBV14 and TRBJ1-1; D remains ambiguous. The CDR3 is 15 residues long. CDR1 is SGHDN, CDR2 FVKESK, per germline. Here the CDR3 reads CASSHLGGLNTEAFF. The CDR3 DNA reads TGTGCTAGCAGCCATCTAGGCGGGCTGAACACTGAAGCTTTCTTT.

The CDR3 DNA sequence: TGCGCCAGCAGACAGGGAGGCTCCTACAATGAGCAGTTCTTC. Its translation: CASRQGGSYNEQFF. The rearrangement uses TRBV5-1 and TRBJ2-1; D is possibly TRBD1 or TRBD2 (6 bases each). V lost 5 bases to trimming and J lost 0 bases, with 9 bases between them. This CDR3 spans 14 amino acids. Germline CDR1 SGHRS, CDR2 YFSETQ.

The V gene is TRBV6-2 or TRBV6-3, the J gene TRBJ1-5; D is perhaps TRBD1 (6 bases). CDR3 size: 14 residues. Germline V gives CDR1 MNHEY, CDR2 SVGEGT. Trimming left V 6 bases short and J 7 bases short, with 16 bases between. CDR3 sequence (DNA): TGTGCCAGCAGCCCTGGACAGCTTAGACAGCCCCAGCATTTT. Protein sequence: CASSPGQLRQPQHF.

The chain couples TRBV19 to TRBJ2-2; perhaps TRBD2 as D (6 bases). Per the germline V gene, CDR1 is LNHDA and CDR2 is SQIVND (reference sequence). The CDR3 covers 14 residues. The V end was cut by 9 bases, the J end by 5 bases, with 16 bases between. CDR3 DNA sequence: TGTGCCAGCAATACCGGGACTCAGACCGGGGAGCTGTTTTTT. Residues: CASNTGTQTGELFF.

The sample holds a few counts of this clone. J is TRBJ2-7 and V is TRBV6-5; the match to TRBD2 covers 10 bases. V gave up 8 bases and J gave up 3 bases; unmatched junction bases: 4. The CDR3 has 13 amino acids. The germline gives CDR1 MNHEY, CDR2 SVGAGI. CDR3 sequence reads: CASRQREGYEQYF. CDR3 DNA: TGTGCCAGCCGGCAGCGGGAGGGCTACGAGCAGTACTTC.

The chain employs TRBV2 and TRBJ2-3; no definite D call. Germline V gene sequence: CDR1 SNHLY, CDR2 FYNNEI. The CDR3 has 16 amino acids. V was trimmed by 0 bases and J by 3 bases, leaving 13 bases between them. The CDR3 protein is CASSEALSKRTDTQYF. The DNA for the CDR3 is TGTGCCAGCAGTGAAGCGCTTAGTAAACGGACAGATACGCAGTATTTT.

This chain connects TRBV4-1 to TRBJ2-7; D is undetermined. Germline loops: CDR1 MGHRA, CDR2 YSYEKL. This CDR3 spans 15 amino acids. Deletions cut 1 base from V and 5 bases from J, with 15 bases between. This CDR3 reads CASSQGRSITHEQYF. For the CDR3, the DNA is TGCGCCAGCAGCCAAGGAAGGAGCATCACCCACGAGCAGTACTTC.

The rearrangement uses TRBV4-2 and TRBJ1-2; maybe TRBD1 (6 bases). This CDR3 is 15 amino acids long. CDR1 and CDR2 from the germline V gene are LGHNA and YNFKEQ. V gave up 0 bases and J gave up 4 bases, with 12 bases separating them. CDR3 sequence reads: CASSQDFQGGYGYTF. In nucleotides, the CDR3 is TGTGCCAGCAGCCAAGACTTCCAAGGGGGCTATGGCTACACCTTC.

This clone was detected only once. This chain links TRBV10-3 with TRBJ2-7; D remains ambiguous. The germline CDR1 and CDR2 sequences are ENHRY and SYGVKD. The V and J ends lost 5 bases and 2 bases respectively, with 16 bases between them. This CDR3 is 15 amino acids long. CDR3 DNA sequence: TGTGCCATCAGTCCCGGGCTCCGATTTACCTACGAGCAGTACTTC. Amino acid sequence: CAISPGLRFTYEQYF.

This chain connects TRBV6-7 to TRBJ1-1, with TRBD1 identical over 7 bases. TRBV6-7 is noted as an ORF with a role that remains uncertain. The V segment lost 5 bases and the J segment 8 bases; nucleotides outside the gene matches: 17. The CDR3 consists of 16 residues. The CDR3 coding sequence is TGTGCCAGCAGTCCCCCGGGACAGCACGTGGGAGGGGAAGCTTTCTTT. Translated: CASSPPGQHVGGEAFF.

This clone has more than one count but fewer than ten. This chain joins TRBV2 and TRBJ1-5, with TRBD1 identical over 7 bases. The ends lost 6 bases at V and 2 bases at J; junction bases unmatched: 4. The CDR3 length is 14 residues. Looked up from germline, CDR1 is SNHLY and CDR2 is FYNNEI. CDR3: CASRKGTGNQPQHF. Here the CDR3 DNA reads TGTGCCAGCAGGAAAGGGACAGGCAATCAGCCCCAGCATTTT. The whole variable domain, filled in from reference TRBV2 and TRBJ1-5, reads EPEVTQTPSHQVTQMGQEVILRCVPISNHLYFYWYRQILGQKVEFLVSFYNNEISEKSEIFDDQFSVERPDGSNFTLKIRSTKLEDSAMYFCASRKGTGNQPQHFGDGTRLSIL.

V is TRBV6-2 or TRBV6-3 and J is TRBJ2-1; 11 bases fit TRBD2. The J segment lost 0 bases and the V segment lost 5 bases, leaving 12 bases of the junction unmatched. The CDR3 is 19 residues long. Germline CDR1 and CDR2: MNHEY and SVGEGT. CDR3 DNA: TGTGCCAGCAGTCAGCGGACTAGCGGGCCGGGAAGCTCCTACAATGAGCAGTTCTTC. This codes for CASSQRTSGPGSSYNEQFF.

The genes are TRBV14 and TRBJ1-5; perhaps TRBD1 as D (5 bases). Germline loops: CDR1 SGHDN, CDR2 FVKESK. Trimming removed 5 bases from V and 7 bases from J, with 12 bases in between. CDR3 length: 13 amino acids. The CDR3 sequence: CASSFRVPQPQHF. In DNA form, the CDR3 reads TGTGCCAGCAGCTTCAGGGTGCCCCAGCCCCAGCATTTT.

This rearrangement joins TRBV6-1 to TRBJ2-7, with D perhaps being TRBD1 or TRBD2 (5 bases each). Trimming took off 1 base at V and 0 bases at J, with 10 bases between the two ends. The CDR3 covers 15 residues. Germline CDR1 MNHNS, CDR2 SASEGT. The CDR3 region has the DNA TGTGCCAGCAGTGAAGAGTCAGGGAGCTCCTACGAGCAGTACTTC. Its translation: CASSEESGSSYEQYF.

The chain couples TRBV5-8 to TRBJ2-1; possibly TRBD2 for D (6 bases). Looked up from germline, CDR1 is SGHTS and CDR2 is YDEGEE. This CDR3 is 15 amino acids long. Trimming took off 1 base at V and 8 bases at J, with 16 bases between the two ends. For the CDR3, the DNA is TGTGCCAGCAGCTTGAGTCGGTTAGCGGTGGATGAGCAGTTCTTC. The encoded protein is CASSLSRLAVDEQFF.

Only one count was recorded for this clone. The rearrangement links TRBV3-1 (or the pseudogene TRBV3-2) to TRBJ2-7; D is possibly TRBD1 (5 bases). The germline V gene encodes CDR1 LGHDT and CDR2 YNNKEL (reference sequence). The length of the CDR3 is 16 residues. V shed 0 bases and J shed 7 bases, with 19 bases lying between them. This CDR3 is CASSQERLTVGLEQYF. The CDR3 DNA reads TGTGCCAGCAGCCAAGAAAGGTTGACAGTGGGCTTAGAGCAGTACTTC.

This chain joins TRBV3-1 (or the pseudogene TRBV3-2) and TRBJ2-2; no clear D gene. CDR3 length: 13 residues. Germline loops: CDR1 LGHDT, CDR2 YNNKEL (reference sequence). Trimming stripped 4 bases from V and 7 bases from J, with 10 bases between. The CDR3 region has the DNA TGTGCCAGCAGCCCGGGCGGCGGCGGGGAGCTGTTTTTT. Encoded protein: CASSPGGGGELFF.

The chain is built from TRBV28 and TRBJ1-5; D is unresolved. The V and J ends lost 3 bases and 3 bases respectively, with 6 bases between them. CDR1 MDHEN and CDR2 SYDVKM come from the germline V gene. This CDR3 spans 13 amino acids. CDR3 loop: CASSLGYNQPQHF. The DNA for the CDR3 is TGTGCCAGCAGTTTGGGGTACAATCAGCCCCAGCATTTT.